The 13 T cell receptor beta chains in this list originate from one sample, sequenced in a study of blood T cell repertoires in COVID-19. The data were produced by immunoSEQ multiplex PCR, yet TCRdb's version contains in-frame clones alone and is incomplete. Here the sample spans 40,000 to 55,000 clones, around 89% being singletons. The sequencing input was peripheral blood. Receptor source: a human donor in a cohort sampled during active COVID-19.

V gene TRBV4-2 combines with J gene TRBJ2-7; possible D gene TRBD1, 5 bases. Trimming shortened V by 0 bases and J by 2 bases, and 11 bases separated the two germline ends. Germline values: CDR1 LGHNA, CDR2 YNFKEQ. This CDR3 has 15 residues. DNA for the CDR3: TGTGCCAGCAGCCAAGAAAGGGGCACAACCTACGAGCAGTACTTC. It translates to CASSQERGTTYEQYF.

V and J are TRBV5-1 and TRBJ2-7; 8 bases are shared with TRBD1. The CDR3 runs to 15 residues. Trimming cost V 3 bases and J 9 bases; bases outside gene matches: 14. Looked up from germline, CDR1 is SGHRS and CDR2 is YFSETQ. The CDR3 loop reads CASSSQGQVGMGQYF. CDR3 in DNA: TGCGCCAGCAGCTCGCAGGGACAGGTGGGCATGGGGCAGTACTTC.

The chain couples TRBV5-4 to TRBJ2-2; 7 nucleotides match TRBD2. J was trimmed by 5 bases and V by 3 bases; bases with no gene match: 4. This CDR3 comprises 14 residues. Germline values: CDR1 SGHNT, CDR2 YYREEE (reference sequence). DNA for the CDR3: TGTGCCAGCAGCTACAAACTAGCGACCGGGGAGCTGTTTTTT. It codes for CASSYKLATGELFF.

The rearrangement links TRBV29-1 to TRBJ1-1; D unclear. Germline V gene data show CDR1 as SQVTM and CDR2 as ANQGSEA. Trimming left V 7 bases short and J 3 bases short, with 6 bases between. The CDR3 runs 10 residues. The CDR3 DNA sequence: TGCAGCGCCCGGGACACTGAAGCTTTCTTT. This translates into CSARDTEAFF. Full variable domain (remainder filled in from reference TRBV29-1 and TRBJ1-1): SAVISQKPSRDICQRGTSLTIQCQVDSQVTMMFWYRQQPGQSLTLIATANQGSEATYESGFVIDKFPISRPNLTFSTLTVSNMSPEDSSIYLCSARDTEAFFGQGTRLTVV.

The genes are TRBV28 and TRBJ1-2; maybe TRBD1 (5 bases). Germline V lookup: CDR1 MDHEN, CDR2 SYDVKM. V was trimmed by 4 bases and J by 3 bases, leaving 12 bases between them. The CDR3 spans 14 residues. The CDR3 loop reads CASSSYRWDYGYTF. The CDR3 coding sequence is TGTGCCAGCAGTTCATACAGGTGGGACTATGGCTACACCTTC.

The rearrangement joins TRBV18 to TRBJ2-3; D possibly corresponds to TRBD2 (6 bases). The V end lost 3 bases, the J end lost 5 bases, and 12 bases lay between the germline ends. CDR1 is KGHSH and CDR2 is LQKENI in the germline V gene. The CDR3 is 14 residues long. This chain's CDR3 is CASSPREKRDTQYF. CDR3 DNA: TGTGCCAGCTCACCCCGGGAGAAGAGAGATACGCAGTATTTT. The full variable domain, with the rest looked up from reference TRBV18 and TRBJ2-3, is NAGVMQNPRHLVRRRGQEARLRCSPMKGHSHVYWYRQLPEEGLKFMVYLQKENIIDESGMPKERFSAEFPKEGPSILRIQQVVRGDSAAYFCASSPREKRDTQYFGPGTRLTVL.

The chain has TRBV12-5 and TRBJ2-7; D unresolved. Trimming stripped 0 bases from V and 3 bases from J, with 12 bases between. The CDR3 extends over 15 amino acids. Looked up from germline, CDR1 is LGHNT and CDR2 is FRNRAP. The CDR3 loop is CASGLVLPQYYEQYF. For the CDR3, the DNA is TGTGCTAGTGGTTTGGTACTGCCTCAATACTACGAGCAGTACTTC.

This chain links TRBV4-2 with TRBJ1-5; TRBD1 agrees at 7 bases. The CDR3 runs 15 residues. V gave up 2 bases and J gave up 6 bases; unmatched junction bases: 7. Germline-derived CDR1 and CDR2 are LGHNA and YNFKEQ. The CDR3 reads CASSQQGVEGQPQHF. The DNA for the CDR3 is TGTGCCAGCAGCCAACAGGGGGTCGAAGGTCAGCCCCAGCATTTT.

V gene TRBV7-2 combines with J gene TRBJ2-5; no reliable D call. CDR1 is SGHTA and CDR2 is FQGNSA in the germline V gene. Trimming removed 1 base at V and 1 base at J, with 10 bases between. The CDR3 covers 15 residues. The CDR3 loop reads CASSLGPGSQETQYF. In nucleotides, the CDR3 is TGTGCCAGCAGCTTAGGTCCAGGCAGCCAAGAGACCCAGTACTTC.

V gene TRBV12-3 or TRBV12-4 combines with J gene TRBJ1-1; the D gene is possibly TRBD1 (5 bases). The CDR3 sequence is 13 residues long. Deletions cut 2 bases from V and 6 bases from J, with 10 bases between. CDR3 protein: CASSLNQGPEAFF. The CDR3 region has the DNA TGTGCCAGCAGTTTAAACCAGGGCCCTGAAGCTTTCTTT.

J is TRBJ1-3 and V is TRBV18; TRBD1 is a possible D gene (6 bases). V lost 3 bases to trimming and J lost 0 bases, with 12 bases between them. The CDR3 runs 16 residues. The germline CDR1 and CDR2 sequences are KGHSH and LQKENI. The CDR3 DNA follows: TGTGCCAGCTCACCCATTAAGGGGGACTCTGGAAACACCATATATTTT. Translated, it gives CASSPIKGDSGNTIYF.

The chain is built from TRBV24-1 and TRBJ2-3; D unresolved. This CDR3 is built from 16 residues. CDR1 KGHDR and CDR2 SFDVKD come from the germline V gene. V was clipped by 2 bases and J by 4 bases, with 15 bases between them. CDR3 region: CATSDSSAPEADTQYF. In DNA, the CDR3 is TGTGCCACCAGTGATTCGAGCGCCCCAGAGGCAGATACGCAGTATTTT.

This sequence joins TRBV7-3 and TRBJ2-7, with D unclear. CDR1 and CDR2 (germline): SGHTA, FQGTGA. The CDR3 is 12 amino acids. V gave up 4 bases and J gave up 5 bases, with 9 bases separating them. The CDR3 DNA reads TGTGCCAGCAGCTCCACGGGTCACGAGCAGTACTTC. Translation: CASSSTGHEQYF.